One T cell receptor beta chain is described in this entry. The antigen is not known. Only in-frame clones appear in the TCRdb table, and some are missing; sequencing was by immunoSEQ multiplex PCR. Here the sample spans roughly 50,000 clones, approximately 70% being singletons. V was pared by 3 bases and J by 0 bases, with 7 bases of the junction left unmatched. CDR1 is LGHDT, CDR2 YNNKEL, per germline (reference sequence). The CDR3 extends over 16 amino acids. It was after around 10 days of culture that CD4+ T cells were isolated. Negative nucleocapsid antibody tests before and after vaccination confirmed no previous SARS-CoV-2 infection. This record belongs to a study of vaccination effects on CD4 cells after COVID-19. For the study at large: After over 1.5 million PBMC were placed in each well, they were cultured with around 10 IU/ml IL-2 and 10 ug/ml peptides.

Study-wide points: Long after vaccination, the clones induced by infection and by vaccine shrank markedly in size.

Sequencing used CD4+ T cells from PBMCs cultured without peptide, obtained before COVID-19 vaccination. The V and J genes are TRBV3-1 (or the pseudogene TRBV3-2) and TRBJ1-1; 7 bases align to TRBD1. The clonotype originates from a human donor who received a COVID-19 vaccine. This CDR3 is CASSQRTGDMNTEAFF. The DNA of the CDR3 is TGTGCCAGCAGCCAGCGAACAGGGGATATGAACACTGAAGCTTTCTTT.